Listed below are T cell receptor beta chains from one sample, sequenced in a study of T cell changes during pregnancy in multiple sclerosis. Profiling relied on immunoSEQ multiplex PCR, and the TCRdb table lists in-frame clones only, not all of them. The sample contains 39,000 or so clones, 91% of which appear only once. Sample: CD8+ T cells from peripheral blood mononuclear cells, taken after pregnancy. The receptors derive from a female donor with multiple sclerosis, enrolled in a pregnancy study. The CDR3 runs from the conserved cysteine through the conserved F or W.

TRBV7-9 | CASSSPGSHPGNEQFF
TRBV19 | CASRNRGNTEAFF
TRBV6-5 | CASRDREGSNYGYTF
TRBV10-2 | CASIRAGLEDTQYF
TRBV27 | CASSLSIQSVETQYF
TRBV6-1 | CASRAGQSVSYEQYF
TRBV27 | CASSLNRRYGYTF
TRBV7-9 | CASSLGAMREGRPYYGYTF
TRBV16 | CASSHPSGSPYEQYF
TRBV6-6 | CASSPLGGAETQYF